One sample yielded the 25 T cell receptor beta chains listed below, sequenced in a study of blood T cell repertoires in COVID-19 (TCRdb year 2020). Receptor amplification or capture employed the immunoSEQ multiplex PCR assay. In TCRdb, the immuneACCESS table is reduced to in-frame sequences with V and J assigned. These tables do not hold every clone; where another copy was compared, an unresolved V gene accounts for under half, and the others remain unexplained. Here the sample has approximately 240,000 clones; less than 90% occur a single time. Jointly, the top ten make up 15% to 20% of the sample. Sequencing used peripheral blood. The receptors were gathered from a woman of 80 years or more with active or convalescent COVID-19.

The V call is TRBV2, the J call TRBJ2-3; 8 nucleotides line up with TRBD2. Germline CDR1 SNHLY, CDR2 FYNNEI. The CDR3 consists of 14 residues. The CDR3 DNA is TGTGTCACAGCAAGGAGCGGGAGTTTAGATACGCAGTATTTT. Translating gives CVTARSGSLDTQYF.

The J gene is TRBJ1-4, the V gene TRBV19, with D maybe TRBD1 (6 bases). Trimming pared 6 bases from V and 0 bases from J, leaving 17 bases between. CDR1 is LNHDA and CDR2 is SQIVND in the germline V gene (reference sequence). This CDR3 comprises 17 residues. The CDR3 DNA sequence: TGTGCCAGTAGCCGGGACAATCACGGAGCAACTAATGAAAAACTGTTTTTT. Protein product: CASSRDNHGATNEKLFF.

The V and J genes are TRBV30 and TRBJ2-4; perhaps TRBD1 as D (5 bases). The germline V gene has CDR1 GTSNPN and CDR2 SVGIG (reference sequence). Trimming took off 2 bases at V and 0 bases at J, with 14 bases between the two ends. The CDR3 runs to 16 residues. CDR3 residues: CAWSPRALLAKNIQYF. CDR3 in DNA: TGTGCCTGGAGTCCCAGGGCCTTACTAGCCAAAAACATTCAGTACTTC.

The chain is built from TRBV9 and TRBJ2-2, with 7 bases lining up with TRBD2. The CDR3 is made up of 15 amino acids. The germline CDR1 and CDR2 sequences are SGDLS and YYNGEE. The J segment lost 4 bases and the V segment lost 2 bases, leaving 5 bases of the junction unmatched. This CDR3 is CASSVSSGGTGELFF. The CDR3 region has the DNA TGTGCCAGCAGCGTTTCTTCGGGGGGCACCGGGGAGCTGTTTTTT.

This clone has only a few counts. The rearrangement uses TRBV20-1 and TRBJ1-1; a possible D gene is TRBD1 (6 bases). Trimming stripped 3 bases from V and 2 bases from J, with 13 bases between. CDR3 size: 14 residues. Per germline, CDR1 DFQATT and CDR2 SNEGSKA (reference sequence). CDR3 loop: CSASPGTSNTEAFF. As DNA, the CDR3 is TGCAGTGCTAGTCCCGGGACATCTAACACTGAAGCTTTCTTT.

The CDR3 DNA follows: TGTGCCAGCAGCTCCGATGGCGGGAACTACGAGCAGTACTTC. Its protein product is CASSSDGGNYEQYF. This sequence joins TRBV7-2 and TRBJ2-7, with D possibly TRBD2 on 6 matching bases. The V gene lost 4 bases and the J gene lost 3 bases, with 13 bases spanning the gap. CDR1 is SGHTA, CDR2 FQGNSA, per germline. This CDR3 has 14 amino acids.

The chain uses TRBV7-3 and TRBJ1-6; a weak D match, TRBD1 (6 bases). The germline V gene encodes CDR1 SGHTA and CDR2 FQGTGA. CDR3 length: 14 amino acids. The V end lost 5 bases, the J end lost 16 bases, and 21 bases lay between the germline ends. The CDR3 reads CASSPGPQGSRLHF. The CDR3 nucleotides read TGTGCCAGCAGCCCCGGCCCACAGGGTTCTCGTCTCCACTTT.

This chain connects TRBV7-8 to TRBJ2-1; maybe TRBD1 (6 bases). The length of the CDR3 is 15 residues. Per the germline V gene, CDR1 is SGHVS and CDR2 is FQNEAQ. Trimming stripped 0 bases from V and 4 bases from J, with 10 bases between. The chain's CDR3 is CASSLAVGAYNEQFF. CDR3 in DNA: TGTGCCAGCAGCTTAGCGGTGGGGGCGTACAATGAGCAGTTCTTC.

The V and J genes are TRBV27 and TRBJ2-3, with TRBD2 identical over 7 bases. The CDR3 sequence is 16 residues long. Unmatched junction bases numbered 9, after V lost 3 bases and J lost 3 bases. From germline, CDR1 is MNHEY and CDR2 SMNVEV (reference sequence). The CDR3 DNA is TGTGCCAGCAGTTTCTCCGGTTGGGGAGGGACAGATACGCAGTATTTT. It yields the protein CASSFSGWGGTDTQYF.

The V and J genes are TRBV15 and TRBJ1-1, with TRBD1 as a possible D gene (6 bases). The germline V gene has CDR1 LNHNV and CDR2 YYDKDF (reference sequence). The CDR3 spans 12 residues. The V and J ends lost 5 bases and 7 bases respectively, with 11 bases between them. The CDR3 bases are TGTGCCACCAGCCCAAACAGGGTTGAAGCTTTCTTT. This translates into CATSPNRVEAFF.

This clone was seen only once. The CDR3 DNA is TGCGCCAGCAGCCCGCAGGGGGCCAACGTCCTGACTTTC. Translation: CASSPQGANVLTF. V usage is TRBV5-1 and J usage is TRBJ2-6, with D unresolved. Germline V gene data show CDR1 as SGHRS and CDR2 as YFSETQ. CDR3 length equals 13 residues. Trimming left V 4 bases short and J 4 bases short, with 6 bases between.

This chain uses TRBV7-2 with TRBJ2-5, with 8 bases matching TRBD2. The CDR3 spans 13 residues. Trimming cost V 3 bases and J 9 bases; bases outside gene matches: 6. The germline V gene encodes CDR1 SGHTA and CDR2 FQGNSA. The CDR3 DNA reads TGTGCCAGCAGCTTGCGGGGGGAGTTGTCCCAGTACTTC. Translating it yields CASSLRGELSQYF.

The chain links TRBV9 to TRBJ2-2; a possible D gene is TRBD2 (6 bases). The CDR3 extends over 16 amino acids. V lost 1 base and J 2 bases, leaving 12 bases between the germline ends. Germline V gives CDR1 SGDLS, CDR2 YYNGEE. Here the CDR3 reads CASSVKYGRNTGELFF. The CDR3 DNA reads TGTGCCAGCAGCGTAAAATACGGGAGAAACACCGGGGAGCTGTTTTTT. The full variable domain, completed using reference TRBV9 and TRBJ2-2, is DSGVTQTPKHLITATGQRVTLRCSPRSGDLSVYWYQQSLDQGLQFLIQYYNGEERAKGNILERFSAQQFPDLHSELNLSSLELGDSALYFCASSVKYGRNTGELFFGEGSRLTVL.

This clone occurred a few times. The chain employs TRBV5-1 and TRBJ2-7, with D possibly matching TRBD2 (5 bases). Looked up from germline, CDR1 is SGHRS and CDR2 is YFSETQ. V gave up 3 bases and J gave up 5 bases, with 15 bases separating them. The CDR3 totals 14 residues. CDR3 sequence (DNA): TGCGCCAGCAGCTCTACTAGTAGTTTTAACGAGCAGTACTTC. Its protein product is CASSSTSSFNEQYF.

The CDR3 is CASTLRHRAYEQYF. The DNA of the CDR3 is TGTGCCAGCACCCTCCGCCACAGGGCCTACGAGCAGTACTTC. This chain links TRBV28 with TRBJ2-7; D might be TRBD1 (6 bases). The CDR3 loop spans 14 amino acids. Germline V gene lookup returns CDR1 MDHEN and CDR2 SYDVKM. Trimming shortened V by 7 bases and J by 2 bases, and 15 bases separated the two germline ends.

The rearrangement uses TRBV11-1 and TRBJ1-1, with 11 bases fitting TRBD1. CDR3 size: 13 residues. Germline V gene lookup returns CDR1 SGHAT and CDR2 FQDESV (reference sequence). V was pared by 3 bases and J by 7 bases, with 1 base of the junction left unmatched. Here the CDR3 reads CASSLDRGHEAFF. CDR3 sequence (DNA): TGTGCCAGCAGCTTGGACAGGGGGCATGAAGCTTTCTTT.

The count of this clone is one. The chain recombines TRBV7-2 with TRBJ1-2; possibly TRBD1 for D (5 bases). The CDR3 covers 18 residues. The V gene lost 0 bases and the J gene lost 4 bases, with 21 bases spanning the gap. Germline CDR1 and CDR2: SGHTA and FQGNSA. CDR3 sequence reads: CASSLANLSGLLVYGYTF. CDR3 nucleotide sequence: TGTGCCAGCAGCTTAGCGAACCTTTCGGGACTGTTGGTCTATGGCTACACCTTC.

For the CDR3, the DNA is TGTGCCAGCAGCAGACAGGGGTCATCCTACAATGAGCAGTTCTTC. Translated: CASSRQGSSYNEQFF. J is TRBJ2-1 and V is TRBV6-6; 8 bases match TRBD1. The V gene end was trimmed by 6 bases and the J gene end by 1 base; junction bases not matched to a gene: 5. This CDR3 region has 15 residues. In germline, CDR1 is MNHNY, CDR2 SVGAGI (reference sequence).

V and J are TRBV27 and TRBJ1-2; 8 bases agree with TRBD1. V was pared by 4 bases and J by 6 bases, with 10 bases of the junction left unmatched. The CDR3 length is 15 residues. Germline assignment: CDR1 MNHEY and CDR2 SMNVEV (reference sequence). The CDR3 protein is CASSSTGTGGNGYTF. CDR3 DNA sequence: TGTGCCAGCAGTTCAACCGGGACAGGTGGCAATGGCTACACCTTC.

The V and J genes are TRBV3-1 (or the pseudogene TRBV3-2) and TRBJ2-3, with D possibly matching TRBD1 (5 bases). The CDR3 sequence is 16 residues long. The germline V gene encodes CDR1 LGHDT and CDR2 YNNKEL (reference sequence). Trimming took off 1 base at V and 1 base at J, with 12 bases between the two ends. The CDR3 protein is CASSQAQGKGTDTQYF. For the CDR3, the DNA is TGTGCCAGCAGCCAAGCTCAGGGAAAGGGCACAGATACGCAGTATTTT.

CDR3 region: CATSRHGNLRLQPQHF. For the CDR3, the DNA is TGTGCCACCAGCAGGCACGGGAACCTTAGACTTCAGCCCCAGCATTTT. The chain joins TRBV15 to TRBJ1-5; D is undetermined. The ends were cut back, 3 bases at V and 6 bases at J, with 18 bases in the middle. Germline V CDR1 and CDR2: LNHNV, YYDKDF (reference sequence). There are 16 residues in the CDR3.

The chain joins TRBV2 to TRBJ2-1; possible D gene TRBD2, 6 bases. The CDR3 runs to 13 residues. CDR1 is SNHLY and CDR2 is FYNNEI in the germline V gene. V gave up 6 bases and J gave up 9 bases, with 15 bases separating them. The CDR3 region is CASRGDFNTEQFF. In nucleotides, the CDR3 is TGTGCCAGCAGAGGGGACTTCAACACTGAGCAGTTCTTC.

The V and J genes are TRBV6-5 and TRBJ1-1, with 8 bases matching TRBD1. J lost 3 bases, V lost 6 bases, and 6 bases had no gene match. This CDR3 has 14 amino acids. From germline, CDR1 is MNHEY and CDR2 SVGAGI. In DNA, the CDR3 is TGTGCCAGCAGAGAGGGACAGGTGTACACTGAAGCTTTCTTT. It codes for CASREGQVYTEAFF.

The chain joins TRBV30 to TRBJ1-6; 9 bases agree with TRBD1. This CDR3 is 15 amino acids long. Losses at the gene ends were 0 bases for V and 9 bases for J; bases not matched to a gene: 6. CDR1 is GTSNPN, CDR2 SVGIG, per germline (reference sequence). CDR3 bases: TGTGCCTGGAGTGTTGGGGACAGGGAACTTTCACCCCTCCACTTT. Translated: CAWSVGDRELSPLHF.

The V gene is TRBV3-1 (or the pseudogene TRBV3-2), the J gene TRBJ1-6; 12 positions agree with TRBD1. Germline V gene data show CDR1 as LGHDT and CDR2 as YNNKEL (reference sequence). The CDR3 sequence is 20 residues long. DNA of the CDR3: TGTGCTGGTGAGTACTCTTCGGGACAGGGGGCGATCTGGTATAATTCACCCCTCCACTTT. It specifies CAGEYSSGQGAIWYNSPLHF.